The 19 T cell receptor beta chains reported below all come from one sample, sequenced in a study of blood T cell repertoires in COVID-19. Profiled with immunoSEQ multiplex PCR; TCRdb holds only in-frame clones, not every one. This table holds about 160,000 clones, more than 85% found once. Sequencing input: peripheral blood. The receptors were sampled from a woman in her sixties with COVID-19, enrolled during active disease.

V usage is TRBV19 and J usage is TRBJ1-3, with 9 bases matching TRBD1. The CDR3 loop spans 16 amino acids. In germline, CDR1 is LNHDA, CDR2 SQIVND (reference sequence). V was clipped by 4 bases and J by 6 bases; unmatched bases: 10. The CDR3: CASSRPGQGRENTIYF. Here the CDR3 DNA reads TGTGCCAGTAGTAGACCGGGACAGGGAAGAGAAAACACCATATATTTT.

The chain joins TRBV25-1 to TRBJ1-2, with TRBD1 matching over 7 bases. Trimming at V came to 6 bases and at J to 7 bases, leaving 2 bases not matched to a gene. The CDR3 extends over 11 amino acids. Germline loops: CDR1 MGHDK, CDR2 SYGVNS. The CDR3 is CASRQGSGYTF. The DNA for the CDR3 is TGTGCCAGCAGACAGGGGTCTGGCTACACCTTC.

The count of this clone is one. The chain recombines TRBV7-9 with TRBJ2-3; tentative D call: TRBD1 (6 bases). From germline, CDR1 is SEHNR and CDR2 FQNEAQ (reference sequence). V shed 5 bases and J shed 0 bases, with 9 bases lying between them. This CDR3 is 14 amino acids long. The CDR3 is CASSRDISTDTQYF. In nucleotides, the CDR3 is TGTGCCAGCAGCAGGGACATTAGCACAGATACGCAGTATTTT. Full variable domain (missing parts from reference TRBV7-9 and TRBJ2-3): DTGVSQNPRHKITKRGQNVTFRCDPISEHNRLYWYRQTLGQGPEFLTYFQNEAQLEKSRLLSDRFSAERPKGSFSTLEIQRTEQGDSAMYLCASSRDISTDTQYFGPGTRLTVL.

The rearrangement links TRBV5-1 to TRBJ2-5, with D maybe TRBD1 (6 bases). CDR1 SGHRS and CDR2 YFSETQ come from the germline V gene. The CDR3 has 13 residues. Deletions cut 5 bases from V and 4 bases from J, with 12 bases between. The CDR3, as DNA: TGCGCCAGCAGTCGGACAGTCGGAGAGACCCAGTACTTC. Amino acid sequence: CASSRTVGETQYF. Complete variable domain (other parts from reference TRBV5-1 and TRBJ2-5): KAGVTQTPRYLIKTRGQQVTLSCSPISGHRSVSWYQQTPGQGLQFLFEYFSETQRNKGNFPGRFSGRQFSNSRSEMNVSTLELGDSALYLCASSRTVGETQYFGPGTRLLVL.

The chain joins TRBV4-2 to TRBJ1-1, with D uncertain. Germline CDR1 and CDR2: LGHNA and YNFKEQ. The CDR3 length is 14 residues. Trimming left V 2 bases short and J 2 bases short, with 9 bases between. The CDR3, as DNA: TGTGCCAGCAGCCAAACGGGTGATAACACTGAAGCTTTCTTT. This codes for CASSQTGDNTEAFF.

This clone was picked up one time. The chain carries TRBV30 and TRBJ1-5; D unresolved. CDR3 length: 14 amino acids. Germline CDR1 and CDR2: GTSNPN and SVGIG (reference sequence). Trimming shortened V by 1 base and J by 1 base, and 8 bases separated the two germline ends. The CDR3 protein is CAWSGTRSNQPQHF. The CDR3 coding sequence is TGTGCCTGGAGTGGAACAAGAAGCAATCAGCCCCAGCATTTT.

The CDR3 DNA reads as TGTGCCAGCAGCGGACAGGTTATAACGAACACCGGGGAGCTGTTTTTT. Translation: CASSGQVITNTGELFF. The rearrangement joins TRBV9 to TRBJ2-2, with D tentatively TRBD1 (6 bases). The ends were cut back, 3 bases at V and 0 bases at J, with 12 bases in the middle. The CDR3 loop spans 16 amino acids. Germline loops: CDR1 SGDLS, CDR2 YYNGEE. The full variable domain, its missing parts supplied by reference TRBV9 and TRBJ2-2, is DSGVTQTPKHLITATGQRVTLRCSPRSGDLSVYWYQQSLDQGLQFLIQYYNGEERAKGNILERFSAQQFPDLHSELNLSSLELGDSALYFCASSGQVITNTGELFFGEGSRLTVL.

The V gene is TRBV6-1, the J gene TRBJ1-1; TRBD1 matches 8 bases. Germline V lookup: CDR1 MNHNS, CDR2 SASEGT. Trimming took 2 bases from V and 6 from J; bases not matched to a gene: 8. This CDR3 contains 15 residues. DNA of the CDR3: TGTGCCAGCAGTGAACTTCGGACAGGGACTGCTGAAGCTTTCTTT. Protein product: CASSELRTGTAEAFF.

This clone appeared once. The chain couples TRBV4-1 to TRBJ2-3; 7 bases fit TRBD2. The CDR3 contains 13 residues. CDR1 and CDR2 (germline): MGHRA, YSYEKL. The V segment lost 1 base and the J segment 6 bases; nucleotides outside the gene matches: 1. The CDR3 DNA follows: TGCGCCAGCAGCCAAGCACTAGCGGATACGCAGTATTTT. This encodes CASSQALADTQYF.

The chain joins TRBV14 to TRBJ2-7; 10 bases fit TRBD1. Germline V gene lookup returns CDR1 SGHDN and CDR2 FVKESK. Trimming cost V 3 bases and J 5 bases; bases outside gene matches: 7. CDR3 length: 15 amino acids. The CDR3 here is CASSHQTGGRDEQYF. DNA for the CDR3: TGTGCCAGCAGCCACCAGACAGGGGGCAGGGACGAGCAGTACTTC. The complete variable domain, with remaining parts taken from reference TRBV14 and TRBJ2-7, reads EAGVTQFPSHSVIEKGQTVTLRCDPISGHDNLYWYRRVMGKEIKFLLHFVKESKQDESGMPNNRFLAERTGGTYSTLKVQPAELEDSGVYFCASSHQTGGRDEQYFGPGTRLTVT.

The chain's CDR3 is CASSFRSGNTIYF. The CDR3 bases are TGTGCCAGCAGTTTCCGCTCTGGAAACACCATATATTTT. V is TRBV27 and J is TRBJ1-3; D remains unclear. Germline loops: CDR1 MNHEY, CDR2 SMNVEV (reference sequence). The CDR3 totals 13 residues. V shed 3 bases and J shed 0 bases, with 3 bases lying between them.

This clone appeared a single time. CDR3 loop: CATSRGQEMNTEAFF. In DNA, the CDR3 is TGTGCCACCAGCAGAGGACAGGAGATGAACACTGAAGCTTTCTTT. The V gene is TRBV15, the J gene TRBJ1-1, with a possible D match to TRBD1 (6 bases). In germline, CDR1 is LNHNV, CDR2 YYDKDF (reference sequence). The ends were cut back, 1 base at V and 0 bases at J, with 9 bases in the middle. This CDR3 contains 15 residues.

The table lists this clone with a few counts. The chain uses TRBV27 and TRBJ1-2; 7 nucleotides agree with TRBD1. Germline loops: CDR1 MNHEY, CDR2 SMNVEV (reference sequence). J was trimmed by 8 bases and V by 6 bases; bases with no gene match: 9. The CDR3 runs 13 residues. CDR3 nucleotides: TGTGCCAGCAGCCGACCGAACAGGGGCGGCTACACCTTC. This gives the protein CASSRPNRGGYTF.

The CDR3 reads CASRTTGISSYEQYF. In DNA form, the CDR3 reads TGTGCCAGCAGGACGACAGGGATTAGCTCCTACGAGCAGTACTTC. J is TRBJ2-7 and V is TRBV6-5, with 7 bases matching TRBD1. Germline CDR1 MNHEY, CDR2 SVGAGI. J gave up 0 bases and V 6 bases, and 8 bases lay outside the gene matches. The CDR3 consists of 15 residues.

This chain connects TRBV12-3 or TRBV12-4 to TRBJ2-2; 7 bases fit TRBD1. J was trimmed by 9 bases and V by 5 bases; bases with no gene match: 3. The CDR3 has 12 residues. CDR3 protein: CASSRDRRELFF. CDR3 nucleotides: TGTGCCAGCAGTAGGGACAGAAGGGAGCTGTTTTTT.

This chain joins TRBV9 and TRBJ2-5; D may be TRBD1 (6 bases). The germline V and J ends were trimmed by 4 bases and 5 bases, with 18 bases remaining between them. The CDR3 consists of 15 residues. Germline CDR1 is SGDLS and CDR2 is YYNGEE. The chain's CDR3 is CASSTGTGSSETQYF. CDR3 DNA: TGTGCCAGCAGCACCGGTACAGGGTCTTCGGAGACCCAGTACTTC.

V gene TRBV27 combines with J gene TRBJ1-5, with a possible D match to TRBD1 (6 bases). The germline V and J ends were trimmed by 1 base and 4 bases, with 14 bases remaining between them. Germline V gene lookup returns CDR1 MNHEY and CDR2 SMNVEV (reference sequence). The CDR3 length is 16 residues. The CDR3 region is CASSLFGGTPNQPQHF. The CDR3 DNA follows: TGTGCCAGCAGTTTATTCGGTGGGACACCGAATCAGCCCCAGCATTTT.

CDR3 nucleotides: TGTGCCAGCAGTTATACAGGGAAGATTAGCTCCTACGAGCAGTACTTC. Translated: CASSYTGKISSYEQYF. This chain links TRBV6-5 with TRBJ2-7; D is perhaps TRBD1 (6 bases). CDR1 and CDR2 from the germline V gene are MNHEY and SVGAGI. The CDR3 consists of 16 residues. Deletions cut 3 bases from V and 0 bases from J, with 15 bases between.

The V gene is TRBV19, the J gene TRBJ1-2, with 7 bases that match TRBD1. The CDR3 extends over 17 amino acids. Germline V gene data show CDR1 as LNHDA and CDR2 as SQIVND (reference sequence). The junction had 14 bases not matched to a gene; V was cut back by 7 bases and J by 0 bases. For the CDR3, the DNA is TGTGCCAGTACTTTCGGGACAGTCCTTCGAGCTAACTATGGCTACACCTTC. Translating gives CASTFGTVLRANYGYTF.